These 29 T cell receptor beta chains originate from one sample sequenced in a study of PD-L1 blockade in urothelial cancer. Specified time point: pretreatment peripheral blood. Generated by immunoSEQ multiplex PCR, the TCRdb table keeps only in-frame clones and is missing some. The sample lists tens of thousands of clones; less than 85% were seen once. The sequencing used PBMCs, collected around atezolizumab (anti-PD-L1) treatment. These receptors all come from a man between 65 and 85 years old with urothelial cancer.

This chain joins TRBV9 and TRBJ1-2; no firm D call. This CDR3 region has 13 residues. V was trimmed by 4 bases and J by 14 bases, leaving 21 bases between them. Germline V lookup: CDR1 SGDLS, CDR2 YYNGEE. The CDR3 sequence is CASSSLEGGRGTF. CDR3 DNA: TGTGCCAGCAGCTCACTCGAGGGTGGACGCGGGACCTTC.

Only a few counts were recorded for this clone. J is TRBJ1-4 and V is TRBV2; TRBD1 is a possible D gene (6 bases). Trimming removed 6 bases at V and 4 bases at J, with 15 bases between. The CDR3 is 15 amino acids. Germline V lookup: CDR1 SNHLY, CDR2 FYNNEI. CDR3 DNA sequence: TGTGCCAGCAGCGTCCAGGGGCGCTATAATGAAAAACTGTTTTTT. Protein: CASSVQGRYNEKLFF. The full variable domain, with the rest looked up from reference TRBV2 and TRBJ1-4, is EPEVTQTPSHQVTQMGQEVILRCVPISNHLYFYWYRQILGQKVEFLVSFYNNEISEKSEIFDDQFSVERPDGSNFTLKIRSTKLEDSAMYFCASSVQGRYNEKLFFGSGTQLSVL.

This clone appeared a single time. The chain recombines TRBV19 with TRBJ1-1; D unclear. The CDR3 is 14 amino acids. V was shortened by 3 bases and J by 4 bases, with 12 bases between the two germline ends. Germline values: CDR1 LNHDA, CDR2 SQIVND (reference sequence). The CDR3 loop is CASSIQGVGTEAFF. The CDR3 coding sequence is TGTGCCAGTAGTATCCAAGGAGTGGGCACTGAAGCTTTCTTT.

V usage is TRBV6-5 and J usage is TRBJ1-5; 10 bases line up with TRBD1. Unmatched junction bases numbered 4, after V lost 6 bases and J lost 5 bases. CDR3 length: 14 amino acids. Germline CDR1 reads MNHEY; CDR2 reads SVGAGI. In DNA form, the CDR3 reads TGTGCCAGCAGCCAGGACAGGGGGGATCAGCCCCAGCATTTT. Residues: CASSQDRGDQPQHF.

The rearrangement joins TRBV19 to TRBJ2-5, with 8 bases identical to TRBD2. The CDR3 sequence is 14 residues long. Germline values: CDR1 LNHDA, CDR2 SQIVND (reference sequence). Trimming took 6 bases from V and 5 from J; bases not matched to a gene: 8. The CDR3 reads CASRKAGDWETQYF. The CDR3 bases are TGTGCCAGTAGAAAAGCGGGAGACTGGGAGACCCAGTACTTC.

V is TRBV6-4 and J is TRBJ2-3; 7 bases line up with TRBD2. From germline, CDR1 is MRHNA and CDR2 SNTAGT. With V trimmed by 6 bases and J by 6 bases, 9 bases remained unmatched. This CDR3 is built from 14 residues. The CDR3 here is CASRATTSLDTQYF. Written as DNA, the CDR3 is TGTGCCAGCAGGGCCACGACTAGCTTGGATACGCAGTATTTT.

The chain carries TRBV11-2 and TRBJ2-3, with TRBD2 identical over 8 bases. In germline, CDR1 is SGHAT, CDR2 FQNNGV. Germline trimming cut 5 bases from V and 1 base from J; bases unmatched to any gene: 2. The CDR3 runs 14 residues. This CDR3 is CASSPSGRTDTQYF. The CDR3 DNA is TGTGCCAGCAGCCCTAGCGGGCGCACAGATACGCAGTATTTT.

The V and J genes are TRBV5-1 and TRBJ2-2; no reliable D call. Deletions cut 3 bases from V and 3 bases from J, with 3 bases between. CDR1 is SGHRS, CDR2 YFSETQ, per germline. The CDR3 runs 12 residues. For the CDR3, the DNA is TGCGCCAGCAGCTCTGACACCGGGGAGCTGTTTTTT. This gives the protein CASSSDTGELFF.

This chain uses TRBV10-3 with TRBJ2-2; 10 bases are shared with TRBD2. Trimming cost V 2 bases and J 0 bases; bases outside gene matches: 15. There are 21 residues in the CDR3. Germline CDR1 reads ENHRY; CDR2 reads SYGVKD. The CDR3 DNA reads TGTGCCATCAGTGAGCTAGGGGCTACTAGCGGGAAATTCGCGAACACCGGGGAGCTGTTTTTT. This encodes CAISELGATSGKFANTGELFF.

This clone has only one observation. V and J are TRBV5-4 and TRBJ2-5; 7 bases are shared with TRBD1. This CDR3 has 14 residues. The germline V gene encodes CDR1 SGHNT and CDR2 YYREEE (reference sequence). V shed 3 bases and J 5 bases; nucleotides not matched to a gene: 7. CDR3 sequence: CASSSGQTRETQYF. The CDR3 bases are TGTGCCAGCAGCTCGGGACAGACCAGGGAGACCCAGTACTTC.

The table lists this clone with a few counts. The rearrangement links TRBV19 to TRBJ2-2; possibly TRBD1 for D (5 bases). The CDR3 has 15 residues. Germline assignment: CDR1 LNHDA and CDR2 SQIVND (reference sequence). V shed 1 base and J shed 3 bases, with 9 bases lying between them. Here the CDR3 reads CASSIGQGDTGELFF. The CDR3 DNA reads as TGTGCCAGTAGTATAGGGCAGGGTGACACCGGGGAGCTGTTTTTT.

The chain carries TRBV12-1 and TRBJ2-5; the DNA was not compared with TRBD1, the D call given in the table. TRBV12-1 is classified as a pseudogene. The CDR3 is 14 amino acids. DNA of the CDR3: TGTGCCAGCAGCTTGGCAGGGGGAAGGGAGACCCAGTACTTC. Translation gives CASSLAGGRETQYF.

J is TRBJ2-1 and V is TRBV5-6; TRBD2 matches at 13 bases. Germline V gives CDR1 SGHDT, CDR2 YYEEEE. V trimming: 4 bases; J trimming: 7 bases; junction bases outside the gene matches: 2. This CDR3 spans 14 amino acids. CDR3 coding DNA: TGTGCCAGCAGCCTGGGACTAGCGGGAAATGAGCAGTTCTTC. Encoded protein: CASSLGLAGNEQFF.

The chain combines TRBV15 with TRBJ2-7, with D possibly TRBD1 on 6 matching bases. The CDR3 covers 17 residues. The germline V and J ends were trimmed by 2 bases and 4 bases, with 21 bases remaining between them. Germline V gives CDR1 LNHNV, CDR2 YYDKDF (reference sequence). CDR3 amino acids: CATSRPLSPGADYEQYF. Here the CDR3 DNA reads TGTGCCACCAGCAGACCCTTGAGCCCAGGGGCTGATTACGAGCAGTACTTC.

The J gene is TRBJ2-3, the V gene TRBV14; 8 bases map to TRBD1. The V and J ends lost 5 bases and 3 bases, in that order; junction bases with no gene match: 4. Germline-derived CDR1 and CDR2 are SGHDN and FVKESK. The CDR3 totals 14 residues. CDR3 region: CASSFRQGTDTQYF. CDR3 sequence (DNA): TGTGCCAGCAGCTTCCGACAGGGGACAGATACGCAGTATTTT.

The CDR3 sequence: CASSLRRTSGSTGELFF. CDR3 sequence (DNA): TGTGCCAGCAGCTTAAGACGGACTAGCGGGAGCACCGGGGAGCTGTTTTTT. This sequence joins TRBV7-6 and TRBJ2-2; 13 positions match TRBD2. The V segment lost 2 bases and the J segment 4 bases; nucleotides outside the gene matches: 4. Germline-derived CDR1 and CDR2 are SGHVS and FNYEAQ. The CDR3 is made up of 17 amino acids.

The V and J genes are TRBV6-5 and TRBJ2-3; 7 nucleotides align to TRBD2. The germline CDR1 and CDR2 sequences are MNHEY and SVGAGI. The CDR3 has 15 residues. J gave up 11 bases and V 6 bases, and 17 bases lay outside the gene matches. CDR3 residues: CASSPRGDSLFEQYF. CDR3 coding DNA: TGTGCCAGCAGCCCTCGGGGGGACTCCCTTTTCGAGCAGTATTTT.

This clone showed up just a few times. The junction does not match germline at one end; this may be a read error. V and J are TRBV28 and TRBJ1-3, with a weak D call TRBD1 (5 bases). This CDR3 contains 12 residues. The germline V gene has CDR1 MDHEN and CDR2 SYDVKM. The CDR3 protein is CGSSGGGNTIYF. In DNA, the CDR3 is TGCGGAAGCTCGGGGGGGGGAAACACCATATATTTT.

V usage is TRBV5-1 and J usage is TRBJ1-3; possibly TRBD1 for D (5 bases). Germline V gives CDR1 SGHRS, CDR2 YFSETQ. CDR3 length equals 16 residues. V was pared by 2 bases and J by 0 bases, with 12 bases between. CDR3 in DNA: TGCGCCAGCAGCTTACAGGTCCTCAACTCTGGAAACACCATATATTTT. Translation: CASSLQVLNSGNTIYF.

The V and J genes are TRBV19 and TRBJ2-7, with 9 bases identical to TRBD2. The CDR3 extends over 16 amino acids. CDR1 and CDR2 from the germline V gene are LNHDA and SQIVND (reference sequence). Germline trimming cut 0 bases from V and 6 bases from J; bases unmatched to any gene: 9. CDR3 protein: CASSIDGRVAGAEQYF. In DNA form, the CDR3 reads TGTGCCAGTAGTATAGACGGGAGGGTAGCGGGAGCCGAGCAGTACTTC.

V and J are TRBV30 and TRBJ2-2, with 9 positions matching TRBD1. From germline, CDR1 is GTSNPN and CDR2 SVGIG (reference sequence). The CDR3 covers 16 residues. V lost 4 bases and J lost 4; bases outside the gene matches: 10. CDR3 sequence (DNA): TGTGCCTGGACCCACAGGGGGCTGTTATCCACCGGGGAGCTGTTTTTT. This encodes CAWTHRGLLSTGELFF.

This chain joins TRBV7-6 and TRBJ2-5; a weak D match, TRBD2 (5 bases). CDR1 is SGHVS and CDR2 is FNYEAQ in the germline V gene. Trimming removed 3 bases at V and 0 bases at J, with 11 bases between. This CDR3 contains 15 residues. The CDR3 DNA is TGTGCCAGCAGCTTTCGCGGGTGGTACCAAGAGACCCAGTACTTC. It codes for CASSFRGWYQETQYF.

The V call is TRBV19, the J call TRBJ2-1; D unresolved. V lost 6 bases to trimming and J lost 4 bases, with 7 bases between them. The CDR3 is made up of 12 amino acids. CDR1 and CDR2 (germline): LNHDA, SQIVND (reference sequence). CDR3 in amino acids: CASSIRYNEQFF. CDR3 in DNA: TGTGCCAGTAGCATACGTTACAATGAGCAGTTCTTC.

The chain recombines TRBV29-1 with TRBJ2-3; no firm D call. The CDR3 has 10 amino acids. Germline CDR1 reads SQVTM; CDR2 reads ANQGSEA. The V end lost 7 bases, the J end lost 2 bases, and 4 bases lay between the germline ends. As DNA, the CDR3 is TGCAGCGGACACACAGATACGCAGTATTTT. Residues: CSGHTDTQYF.

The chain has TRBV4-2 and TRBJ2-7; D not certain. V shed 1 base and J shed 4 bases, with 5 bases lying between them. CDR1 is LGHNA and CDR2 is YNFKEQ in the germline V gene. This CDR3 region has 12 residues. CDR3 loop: CASSQGVYEQYF. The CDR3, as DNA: TGTGCCAGCAGCCAAGGCGTTTACGAGCAGTACTTC.

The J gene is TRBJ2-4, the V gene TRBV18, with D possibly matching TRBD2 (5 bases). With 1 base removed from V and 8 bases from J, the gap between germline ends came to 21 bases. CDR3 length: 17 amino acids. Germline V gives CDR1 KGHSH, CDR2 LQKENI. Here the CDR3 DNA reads TGTGCCAGCTCACCACTTGCGGGTTGGGTCCGATTTCACATTCAGTACTTC. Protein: CASSPLAGWVRFHIQYF.

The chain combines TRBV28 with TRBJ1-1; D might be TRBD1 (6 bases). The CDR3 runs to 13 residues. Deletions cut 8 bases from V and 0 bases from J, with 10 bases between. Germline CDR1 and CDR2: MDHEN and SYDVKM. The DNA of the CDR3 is TGTGCCAGCGGCCAGGGGTTGAACACTGAAGCTTTCTTT. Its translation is CASGQGLNTEAFF.

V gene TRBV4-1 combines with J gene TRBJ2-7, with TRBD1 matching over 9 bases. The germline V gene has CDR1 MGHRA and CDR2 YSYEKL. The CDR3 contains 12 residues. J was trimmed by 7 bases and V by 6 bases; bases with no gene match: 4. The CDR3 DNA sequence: TGCGCCAGCAGGGACAGGGGAGGTGAGCAGTACTTC. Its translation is CASRDRGGEQYF.

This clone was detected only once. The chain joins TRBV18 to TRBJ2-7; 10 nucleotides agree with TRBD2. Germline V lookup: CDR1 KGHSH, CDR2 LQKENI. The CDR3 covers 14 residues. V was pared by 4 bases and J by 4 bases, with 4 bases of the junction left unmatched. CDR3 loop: CASSLTSGDYEQYF. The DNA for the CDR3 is TGTGCCAGCTCACTTACTAGCGGGGATTACGAGCAGTACTTC.